Below, 14 T cell receptor beta chains from the same sample are listed, as sequenced in a study of OX40 agonist ivuxolimab in advanced cancers. TCRdb's table, derived via immunoSEQ multiplex PCR, lists solely in-frame clones and lacks some. The sample contains around 120,000 clones, 75% to 90% of which appear only once. Here the sequenced sample was CD4+ or CD8+ T cells sorted from blood, taken in a trial of the OX40 agonist ivuxolimab. Receptors originate from an adult with an advanced solid tumor such as melanoma, head and neck, liver or kidney cancer.

This sequence joins TRBV7-8 and TRBJ2-2; D gene unclear. V dropped 0 bases and J dropped 7 bases, with 3 bases sitting between them. The CDR3 loop spans 12 amino acids. Germline assignment: CDR1 SGHVS and CDR2 FQNEAQ. In nucleotides, the CDR3 is TGTGCCAGCAGCTTAGCGGACGGGGAGCTGTTTTTT. Translating it yields CASSLADGELFF. Together with reference TRBV7-8 and TRBJ2-2, the CDR3 gives the full variable domain: GAGVSQSPRYKVAKRGQDVALRCDPISGHVSLFWYQQALGQGPEFLTYFQNEAQLDKSGLPSDRFFAERPEGSVSTLKIQRTQQEDSAVYLCASSLADGELFFGEGSRLTVL.

The chain recombines TRBV27 with TRBJ1-6; D remains ambiguous. This CDR3 comprises 13 residues. The germline V gene encodes CDR1 MNHEY and CDR2 SMNVEV (reference sequence). V was cut by 4 bases and J by 3 bases, with 4 bases left in between. In DNA form, the CDR3 reads TGTGCCAGCAGTTCCATCTATAATTCACCCCTCCACTTT. Its translation: CASSSIYNSPLHF.

This clone was counted a single time. J is TRBJ2-7 and V is TRBV6-1, with D maybe TRBD1 (6 bases). The germline V gene has CDR1 MNHNS and CDR2 SASEGT. The CDR3 runs to 13 residues. The V and J ends lost 5 bases and 3 bases respectively, with 11 bases between them. The CDR3 DNA is TGTGCCAGCAGTAGGGACAACCGCTACGAGCAGTACTTC. Its translation is CASSRDNRYEQYF.

CDR3 nucleotide sequence: TGTGCCAGCAAAGCCGGGACAGGGGATGGCTACACCTTC. Protein: CASKAGTGDGYTF. The rearrangement uses TRBV6-1 and TRBJ1-2, with TRBD1 matching 10 bases. CDR1 and CDR2 from the germline V gene are MNHNS and SASEGT. The trim removed 7 bases at V and 6 bases at J, leaving 5 bases unmatched. The CDR3 spans 13 residues.

The V call is TRBV28, the J call TRBJ2-3, with 16 bases identical to TRBD2. Germline lookup yields CDR1 MDHEN and CDR2 SYDVKM. V was clipped by 8 bases and J by 7 bases; unmatched bases: 15. This CDR3 has 18 residues. CDR3 loop: CASYSLTGTSGGGNTQYF. The CDR3 region has the DNA TGTGCCAGCTACAGTTTAACCGGGACTAGCGGGGGGGGTAATACGCAGTATTTT.

The table lists this clone with a count of one. This chain uses TRBV9 with TRBJ2-1; 13 bases match TRBD2. J was trimmed by 2 bases and V by 4 bases; bases with no gene match: 18. CDR3 length: 21 residues. From germline, CDR1 is SGDLS and CDR2 YYNGEE. CDR3: CASSPGGGLAGVRWPYNEQFF. The CDR3 coding sequence is TGTGCCAGCAGCCCTGGGGGAGGACTAGCGGGGGTTCGTTGGCCCTACAATGAGCAGTTCTTC.

The rearrangement uses TRBV6-1 and TRBJ2-1; 10 nucleotides line up with TRBD1. The germline V gene encodes CDR1 MNHNS and CDR2 SASEGT. Trimming removed 7 bases from V and 4 bases from J; junction bases left unmatched: 4. This CDR3 has 14 residues. CDR3 nucleotide sequence: TGTGCCAGCATTCGACAGGGGGCTTACAATGAGCAGTTCTTC. Translation gives CASIRQGAYNEQFF.

In the case of this clone: This CDR3 is also generated by other DNA sequences in the sample. The chain couples TRBV7-2 to TRBJ2-3; TRBD2 aligns across 7 bases. Trimming removed 1 base from V and 1 base from J; junction bases left unmatched: 2. This CDR3 has 15 amino acids. Per the germline V gene, CDR1 is SGHTA and CDR2 is FQGNSA. The CDR3 DNA is TGTGCCAGCAGCTTAGGCGGACTAGGCACAGATACGCAGTATTTT. Its translation is CASSLGGLGTDTQYF.

This clone was counted once. J is TRBJ2-1 and V is TRBV9; D is unresolved. CDR1 and CDR2 (germline): SGDLS, YYNGEE. V was cut by 0 bases and J by 9 bases, with 7 bases left in between. The CDR3 consists of 12 residues. The CDR3 DNA follows: TGTGCCAGCAGCGTAGCTGGCCGTGAGCAGTTCTTC. This encodes CASSVAGREQFF.

J is TRBJ1-5 and V is TRBV30; possible D gene TRBD1, 6 bases. Trimming took off 2 bases at V and 5 bases at J, with 16 bases between the two ends. There are 15 residues in the CDR3. In germline, CDR1 is GTSNPN, CDR2 SVGIG (reference sequence). The CDR3 reads CAWSPRFGGHQPQHF. CDR3 nucleotide sequence: TGTGCCTGGAGTCCCCGGTTCGGGGGGCATCAGCCCCAGCATTTT.

This chain's CDR3 is CASSYSKGAEFF. DNA of the CDR3: TGTGCCAGCAGTTACTCGAAGGGGGCCGAGTTCTTC. V is TRBV6-5 and J is TRBJ2-1; 7 nucleotides align to TRBD1. V lost 0 bases to trimming and J lost 14 bases; unmatched junction nucleotides: 4. The CDR3 has 12 residues. The germline CDR1 and CDR2 sequences are MNHEY and SVGAGI.

The chain joins TRBV7-2 to TRBJ1-5, with D possibly being TRBD1 (5 bases). Germline values: CDR1 SGHTA, CDR2 FQGNSA. V dropped 2 bases and J dropped 4 bases, with 12 bases sitting between them. This CDR3 contains 15 residues. The CDR3 spells CASSLQSGGNQPQHF. Written as DNA, the CDR3 is TGTGCCAGCAGCTTACAAAGCGGGGGAAATCAGCCCCAGCATTTT.

This rearrangement joins TRBV28 to TRBJ1-2, with 8 positions matching TRBD1. The CDR3 is 16 residues long. From germline, CDR1 is MDHEN and CDR2 SYDVKM. The junction had 14 bases not matched to a gene; V was cut back by 4 bases and J by 7 bases. The CDR3 region has the DNA TGTGCCAGCAGTTATCCTACGGGACAGGCTCTCCTTGGCTACACCTTC. Translation: CASSYPTGQALLGYTF.

The chain joins TRBV4-3 to TRBJ2-1, with a possible D match to TRBD2 (6 bases). Trimming shortened V by 1 base and J by 5 bases, and 21 bases separated the two germline ends. Germline assignment: CDR1 LGHNA and CDR2 YSLEER. The length of the CDR3 is 18 residues. The CDR3, as DNA: TGCGCCAGCAGCCAAGTTACCCCCTCGAGGCGGGGAGACAATGAGCAGTTCTTC. Translated, it gives CASSQVTPSRRGDNEQFF.